The sequence of this T cell receptor beta chain was determined in a study of blood T cell repertoires in COVID-19. The overall study: Sites in the United States, Italy and Spain provided acute and convalescent COVID-19 samples.

The authors' processing: Researchers report that nucleated cell counts were estimated from reference gene primer amplification. Method: immunoSEQ multiplex PCR; TCRdb's copy keeps in-frame clones and lacks some. The DNA gave D and trimming, while V, J and clone size come from that table. The data contain under 350,000 clones, 80% to 90% of them singletons. This receptor was identified in a woman in her thirties or forties with acute COVID-19. The sample comprised PBMCs or T cells enriched from blood (not recorded which).

CDR3 bases: TGTGCCAGCAGCAAAGAAGAGACAGGCGGCATTCCCTCCTACGAGCAGTACTTC. It codes for CASSKEETGGIPSYEQYF. The rearrangement uses TRBV21-1 and TRBJ2-7; TRBD1 reflects the table's D call only, with no check against the DNA. TRBV21-1 corresponds to a pseudogene. The CDR3 spans 18 residues.